The 30 T cell receptor beta chains presented below share a single source sample, sequenced in a study of CXCR3-negative and CXCR3-positive naive CD8 T cells. TRB cDNA was prepared as libraries by UMI-labeled 5' RACE. From the 5' RACE reads, TCRdb lists one entry per CDR3 protein and no DNA. The sample holds 5,000 to 5,500 distinct CDR3 sequences. Sequenced: naive CXCR3- CD8+ T cells from blood. Subset of the sample: CD45RO-CCR7+CD27+CD95- naive CD8+ T cells lacking CXCR3 (TNR3-). Receptors were obtained from a human donor in good health. Some clones in this sample may be carry-over from other donors' samples.

This chain uses TRBV29-1 with TRBJ2-7. From germline, CDR1 is SQVTM and CDR2 ANQGSEA. This CDR3 spans 14 amino acids. The CDR3 spells CSVEEVSGSYEQYF.

This clonotype is called medium-sized based on its frequency. The chain recombines TRBV9 with TRBJ2-4; there is no DNA to check the TCRdb D call of TRBD2. CDR3 length equals 15 residues. Germline V gene lookup returns CDR1 SGDLS and CDR2 YYNGEE. The CDR3 loop reads CASSVAEGPKNIQYF.

The chain couples TRBV20-1 to TRBJ2-4; with no DNA, the TCRdb D assignment of TRBD1 cannot be verified. Germline V gives CDR1 DFQATT, CDR2 SNEGSKA (reference sequence). The CDR3 totals 18 residues. CDR3 sequence: CSARERPGRAGAKNIQYF.

This clonotype registers medium-sized by frequency. The chain uses TRBV6-6 and TRBJ1-5; as DNA is missing, the TRBD1 call by TCRdb cannot be tested. The CDR3 loop spans 15 amino acids. Germline lookup yields CDR1 MNHNY and CDR2 SVGAGI (reference sequence). This CDR3 is CASSYTGQANQPQHF.

In terms of frequency, this clonotype is medium-sized. The chain couples TRBV20-1 to TRBJ2-3; there is no DNA to check the TCRdb D call of TRBD1. Germline V CDR1 and CDR2: DFQATT, SNEGSKA (reference sequence). This CDR3 comprises 15 residues. The CDR3 region is CSARIWDGSTDTQYF.

The chain uses TRBV10-2 and TRBJ2-3; TCRdb indicates TRBD1, and absent DNA this call remains unverified. The CDR3 has 15 amino acids. From germline, CDR1 is WSHSY and CDR2 SAAADI. The CDR3 loop is CASSEARVSTDTQYF.

This clonotype shows up as medium-sized by frequency. The V call is TRBV4-2, the J call TRBJ1-1. CDR3 length equals 15 residues. Germline assignment: CDR1 LGHNA and CDR2 YNFKEQ. CDR3 in amino acids: CASSQEGRAGTEAFF.

V and J are TRBV5-4 and TRBJ2-7. Germline lookup yields CDR1 SGHNT and CDR2 YYREEE (reference sequence). The CDR3 is 15 residues long. Here the CDR3 reads CASSLAGLSSYEQYF.

This sequence joins TRBV2 and TRBJ2-1; TCRdb indicates TRBD2, and absent DNA this call remains unverified. This CDR3 spans 15 amino acids. CDR1 is SNHLY, CDR2 FYNNEI, per germline. CDR3 in amino acids: CASRAVPLADNEQFF.

This clonotype is called medium-sized based on its frequency. The CDR3 sequence: CASSQDGSLGQSSYEQYF. The rearrangement joins TRBV14 to TRBJ2-7; there is no DNA to check the TCRdb D call of TRBD1. Germline CDR1 SGHDN, CDR2 FVKESK. CDR3 length: 18 amino acids.

The V gene is TRBV5-5, the J gene TRBJ2-3. CDR1 and CDR2 (germline): SGHKS, YYEKEE (reference sequence). This CDR3 region has 15 residues. The CDR3 loop is CASSLAIRLSDTQYF.

Its frequency marks this clonotype as medium-sized. The V call is TRBV20-1, the J call TRBJ1-2; lacking DNA, the TRBD1 call made by TCRdb goes unchecked. Germline values: CDR1 DFQATT, CDR2 SNEGSKA (reference sequence). The CDR3 is 13 amino acids. CDR3 sequence: CSARDIQGDGYTF.

CDR3: CASSFTGRRPYEQYF. J is TRBJ2-7 and V is TRBV12-3 or TRBV12-4; the TRBD1 assignment by TCRdb is unverifiable without DNA. This CDR3 has 15 residues.

V gene TRBV5-1 combines with J gene TRBJ2-3; TCRdb outputs TRBD1, but without DNA this stays unchecked. The CDR3 length is 17 residues. Germline CDR1 reads SGHRS; CDR2 reads YFSETQ. This CDR3 reads CASSPPADRGRADTQYF.

This rearrangement joins TRBV29-1 to TRBJ1-2. The CDR3 sequence is 11 residues long. The germline gives CDR1 SQVTM, CDR2 ANQGSEA. CDR3 in amino acids: CSFWSNYGYTF.

This sequence joins TRBV3-1 and TRBJ1-6. The CDR3 runs 18 residues. The germline gives CDR1 LGHDT, CDR2 YNNKEL (reference sequence). The CDR3 loop reads CASSVGLLRMDENSPLHF.

This clonotype counts as medium-sized by frequency. This chain links TRBV4-3 with TRBJ2-7; TCRdb's D call, TRBD2, is unchecked because there is no DNA. Germline values: CDR1 LGHNA, CDR2 YSLEER. The CDR3 is 18 residues long. CDR3 amino acids: CASSTDTGGRGSSYEQYF.

This clonotype shows up as medium-sized by frequency. The CDR3 loop is CASSLASEGTGELFF. The rearrangement links TRBV4-1 to TRBJ2-2; TCRdb reports TRBD2, a call that lacks DNA to check it against. CDR1 and CDR2 (germline): MGHRA, YSYEKL. This CDR3 has 15 residues.

Judged by frequency, this clonotype is medium-sized. The chain has TRBV2 and TRBJ2-2. The CDR3 totals 13 residues. Germline V gene data show CDR1 as SNHLY and CDR2 as FYNNEI. The CDR3 is CATYGQKAGELFF.

The J gene is TRBJ2-3, the V gene TRBV20-1. This CDR3 spans 15 amino acids. The germline V gene has CDR1 DFQATT and CDR2 SNEGSKA (reference sequence). The CDR3: CSARGSTSTADTQYF.

This clonotype is labeled medium-sized based on frequency. This rearrangement joins TRBV29-1 to TRBJ1-1. The CDR3 totals 12 residues. Germline values: CDR1 SQVTM, CDR2 ANQGSEA. CDR3 amino acids: CSVELLNTEAFF.

The gene calls are TRBV29-1 and TRBJ2-5; the TCRdb call, TRBD2, lacks DNA for checking. Per the germline V gene, CDR1 is SQVTM and CDR2 is ANQGSEA. This CDR3 comprises 12 residues. CDR3 region: CSVVLAQETQYF.

Frequency places this clonotype as medium-sized (0.01 to 0.1%). This rearrangement joins TRBV14 to TRBJ2-6; TCRdb gives TRBD1 as the D gene, but with no DNA this cannot be confirmed. In germline, CDR1 is SGHDN, CDR2 FVKESK. This CDR3 region has 19 residues. CDR3 region: CASSQASLWDIAGANVLTF.

The chain uses TRBV29-1 and TRBJ1-1. Germline V lookup: CDR1 SQVTM, CDR2 ANQGSEA. CDR3 length: 13 amino acids. This CDR3 is CSVEAAGNTEAFF.

This sequence joins TRBV24-1 and TRBJ2-2; absent DNA, TCRdb's TRBD1 call cannot be checked. The CDR3 extends over 13 amino acids. Germline CDR1 reads KGHDR; CDR2 reads SFDVKD. This CDR3 is CATGERYTGELFF.

This clonotype is called medium-sized (0.01 to 0.1%) based on its frequency. V is TRBV7-2 and J is TRBJ1-5; TCRdb selects TRBD1, and the lack of DNA leaves this call unchecked. The germline gives CDR1 SGHTA, CDR2 FQGNSA. The length of the CDR3 is 16 residues. This CDR3 reads CASSLDPGIGNQPQHF.

Frequency places this clonotype as medium-sized (0.01 to 0.1%). The J gene is TRBJ2-7, the V gene TRBV29-1; the D call from TCRdb, TRBD2, cannot be confirmed without DNA. Per the germline V gene, CDR1 is SQVTM and CDR2 is ANQGSEA. This CDR3 region has 13 residues. The CDR3 reads CSVTSGDSYEQYF.

The gene calls are TRBV5-6 and TRBJ2-1; TCRdb gives TRBD2 as the D gene, but with no DNA this cannot be confirmed. This CDR3 contains 16 residues. Germline V gene sequence: CDR1 SGHDT, CDR2 YYEEEE. The CDR3 loop reads CASSSGTSGDRGEQFF.

Judged by frequency, this clonotype is medium-sized (0.01 to 0.1%). The V call is TRBV7-8, the J call TRBJ2-7; TCRdb's assignment of TRBD1 cannot be checked, as there is no DNA. This CDR3 is built from 16 residues. Germline CDR1 reads SGHVS; CDR2 reads FQNEAQ. CDR3 sequence: CASSLGAPGVNYEQYF.

This clonotype is identified as medium-sized from frequency. The V gene is TRBV25-1, the J gene TRBJ1-2. Per germline, CDR1 MGHDK and CDR2 SYGVNS. The CDR3 has 12 amino acids. The CDR3: CASSAGSFGYTF.